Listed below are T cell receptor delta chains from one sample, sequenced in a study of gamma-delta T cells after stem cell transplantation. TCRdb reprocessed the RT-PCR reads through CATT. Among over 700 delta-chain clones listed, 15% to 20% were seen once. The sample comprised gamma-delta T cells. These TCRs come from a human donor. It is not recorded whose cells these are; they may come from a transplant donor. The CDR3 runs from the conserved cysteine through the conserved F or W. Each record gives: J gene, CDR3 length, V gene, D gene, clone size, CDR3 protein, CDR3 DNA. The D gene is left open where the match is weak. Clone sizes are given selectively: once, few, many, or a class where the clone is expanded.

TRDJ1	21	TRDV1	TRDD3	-	CALGELWLSYWGIGYTDKLIF	TGTGCTCTTGGGGAACTGTGGCTATCGTACTGGGGGATTGGGTACACCGATAAACTCATCTTT
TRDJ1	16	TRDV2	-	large	CACDTIGSRPVDKLIF	TGTGCCTGTGACACGATTGGGTCCCGACCGGTCGATAAACTCATCTTT
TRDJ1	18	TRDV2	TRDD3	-	CACDTVGPELGETDKLIF	TGTGCCTGTGACACCGTTGGCCCTGAACTGGGGGAAACCGATAAACTCATCTTT
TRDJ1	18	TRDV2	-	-	CACDTLPTSTGVADKLIF	TGTGCCTGTGACACGCTTCCTACTAGTACTGGGGTCGCCGATAAACTCATCTTT
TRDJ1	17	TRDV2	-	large	CACDTLAGATYTDKLIF	TGTGCCTGTGACACCCTCGCTGGGGCCACCTACACCGATAAACTCATCTTT
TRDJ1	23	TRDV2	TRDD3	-	CACDTVSYGSVLGDTPDTDKLIF	TGTGCCTGTGACACCGTTTCCTACGGATCGGTACTGGGGGATACCCCGGACACCGATAAACTCATCTTT
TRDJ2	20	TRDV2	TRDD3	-	CACDILGLGDTSNLTAQLFF	TGTGCCTGTGATATCCTAGGCCTGGGGGATACAAGTAATTTGACAGCACAACTCTTCTTT
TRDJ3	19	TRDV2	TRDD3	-	CACDTAGGYASWDTRQMFF	TGTGCCTGTGACACAGCTGGGGGATACGCCTCCTGGGACACCCGACAGATGTTTTTC
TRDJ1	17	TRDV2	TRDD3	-	CACDRLGDALYTDKLIF	TGTGCCTGTGACCGACTGGGGGATGCGCTATACACCGATAAACTCATCTTT
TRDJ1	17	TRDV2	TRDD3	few	CACDPVLGDMGTDKLIF	TGTGCCTGTGATCCTGTACTGGGGGATATGGGCACCGATAAACTCATCTTT
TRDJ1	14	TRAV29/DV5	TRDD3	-	CAAYIPDWGRKLIF	TGTGCAGCATATATTCCTGACTGGGGGAGAAAACTCATCTTT
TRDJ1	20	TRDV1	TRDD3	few	CALGRAFLISGGYLTNKLIF	TGTGCTCTTGGGAGGGCCTTCCTAATCTCTGGGGGATACCTCACCAATAAACTCATCTTT
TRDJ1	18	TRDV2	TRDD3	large	CACDSLLGDTRVTDKLIF	TGTGCCTGTGACTCATTACTGGGGGATACGCGTGTCACCGATAAACTCATCTTT
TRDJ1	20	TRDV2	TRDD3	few	CACDTLGVLGDTRITDKLIF	TGTGCCTGTGACACACTGGGGGTACTGGGGGATACGCGTATAACCGATAAACTCATCTTT
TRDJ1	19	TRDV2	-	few	CACDTITIGDVPGTDKLIF	TGTGCCTGTGACACAATTACGATAGGGGATGTTCCGGGGACCGATAAACTCATCTTT
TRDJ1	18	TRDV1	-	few	CALGEGGWEPFASDKLIF	TGTGCTCTTGGGGAAGGTGGATGGGAGCCTTTCGCGTCCGATAAACTCATCTTT
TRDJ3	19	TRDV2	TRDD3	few	CACDITGGYGSWDTRQMFF	TGTGCCTGTGATATAACTGGGGGATACGGTTCCTGGGACACCCGACAGATGTTTTTC
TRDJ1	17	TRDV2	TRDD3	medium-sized	CACDTLMGDSYTDKLIF	TGTGCCTGTGACACCTTGATGGGGGATTCGTACACCGATAAACTCATCTTT
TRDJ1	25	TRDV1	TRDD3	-	CALGERQFSEASYTGGSGYTDKLIF	TGTGCTCTTGGGGAACGGCAGTTTTCCGAGGCTTCCTACACTGGGGGATCTGGATACACCGATAAACTCATCTTT
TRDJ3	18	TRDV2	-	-	CACDTGEARSWDTRQMFF	TGTGCCTGTGACACCGGAGAAGCACGCTCCTGGGACACCCGACAGATGTTTTTC
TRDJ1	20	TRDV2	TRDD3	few	CACDNITGGSFPKRTDKLIF	TGTGCCTGTGACAACATTACTGGGGGGTCTTTTCCTAAACGCACCGATAAACTCATCTTT
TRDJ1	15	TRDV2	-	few	CACDPIALYTDKLIF	TGTGCCTGTGACCCTATAGCCCTGTACACCGATAAACTCATCTTT
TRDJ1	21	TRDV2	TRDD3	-	CACDTIGDWGLPRAYTDKLIF	TGTGCCTGTGACACCATTGGCGACTGGGGGTTACCAAGAGCGTACACCGATAAACTCATCTTT